The 4 T cell receptor beta chains listed next were all sequenced from one sample in a study of blood T cell repertoires in COVID-19. The protocol was immunoSEQ multiplex PCR, while the TCRdb copy is restricted to in-frame clones and leaves out a portion. The data contain hundreds of thousands of clones, roughly 86% of them singletons. Sequenced sample: peripheral blood. These receptors came from a woman in her twenties or thirties who had recovered from COVID-19.

The genes are TRBV29-1 and TRBJ2-7; TRBD2 agrees at 8 bases. The V and J ends lost 0 bases and 2 bases, in that order; junction bases with no gene match: 3. The germline CDR1 and CDR2 sequences are SQVTM and ANQGSEA. This CDR3 is 14 amino acids long. CDR3 sequence: CSVEDHSGTYEQYF. CDR3 sequence (DNA): TGCAGCGTTGAAGATCATAGCGGGACCTACGAGCAGTACTTC.

This rearrangement joins TRBV5-1 to TRBJ1-3, with D perhaps matching TRBD1 (5 bases). There are 15 residues in the CDR3. From germline, CDR1 is SGHRS and CDR2 YFSETQ. Trimming pared 4 bases from V and 2 bases from J, leaving 13 bases between. The CDR3 loop is CASSGAGITGNTIYF. The CDR3 bases are TGCGCCAGCAGCGGGGCAGGGATAACTGGAAACACCATATATTTT.

This rearrangement joins TRBV5-1 to TRBJ2-1; D might be TRBD1 (6 bases). Germline V gene sequence: CDR1 SGHRS, CDR2 YFSETQ. This CDR3 comprises 15 residues. V lost 7 bases to trimming and J lost 1 base, with 15 bases between them. Here the CDR3 reads CASLGEGGSYNEQFF. The CDR3 DNA sequence: TGCGCCAGCTTAGGGGAAGGGGGATCCTACAATGAGCAGTTCTTC.

The chain links TRBV2 to TRBJ2-5; possible D gene TRBD2, 6 bases. The germline V gene encodes CDR1 SNHLY and CDR2 FYNNEI. The germline V and J ends were trimmed by 4 bases and 5 bases, with 11 bases remaining between them. CDR3 length equals 13 residues. CDR3 coding DNA: TGTGCCAGCAGTGGGACCGGAGGGGAGACCCAGTACTTC. It codes for CASSGTGGETQYF.